The present T cell receptor beta chain was sequenced within a study of vaccination and CD4 T cells after COVID-19. This CDR3 comprises 16 residues. Unmatched junction bases numbered 13, after V lost 7 bases and J lost 3 bases. The germline CDR1 and CDR2 sequences are MDHEN and SYDVKM. Sequencing of DNA taken from cultured CD4+ T cells relied on the Oncomine TCR Beta short-read assay. Using its own MiXCR run on the PCR reads, TCRdb lists one record per CDR3 protein. The sample lists roughly 16,000 distinct CDR3 sequences, roughly 45% occurring once. For this clonotype: Its antigen is not identified.

The treatment is: roughly nine-day PBMC culture with coronavirus spike peptide pools or control peptides (ViraFEST assay). Spanning March to December 2020, the positive PCR dates came before US Alpha, Beta and Delta variants. The clonotype comes from a human donor who had recovered from COVID-19. This specimen consisted of CD4+ T cells from blood, cultured in vitro, obtained after SARS-CoV-2 vaccination. The J gene is TRBJ1-1, the V gene TRBV28, with 8 positions matching TRBD1. The CDR3 DNA reads TGTGCCAGCAACGAGGACAGGGCCTATAGGGACACTGAAGCTTTCTTT. Amino acid sequence: CASNEDRAYRDTEAFF.